The 21 T cell receptor beta chains below all came from one sample that was sequenced in a study of T cells in Graves' hyperthyroidism and ophthalmopathy. Authors of the study amplified TCR beta CDR3 regions from RNA transcripts. With the HTBI primer set, the TCR CDR3 went through a first round of RT-PCR. Using its own MiXCR run on the multiplex PCR reads, TCRdb lists one record per CDR3 protein. The table shows 600,000 to 700,000 distinct CDR3 sequences, with 45% occurring only once. Sequenced material: peripheral blood or thyroid tissue (not recorded which). The receptor source for this set is an adult man with Graves' disease, either hyperthyroidism or ophthalmopathy (not recorded which).

The V gene is TRBV29-1, the J gene TRBJ1-4; D perhaps matches TRBD1 (5 bases). The V gene lost 5 bases and the J gene lost 1 base, with 8 bases spanning the gap. Germline V lookup: CDR1 SQVTM, CDR2 ANQGSEA. The CDR3 has 13 amino acids. The CDR3, as DNA: TGCAGCGTTTCGGGGGGAACTAATGAAAAACTGTTTTTT. Translating it yields CSVSGGTNEKLFF.

V and J are TRBV6-5 and TRBJ1-1, with 8 bases matching TRBD1. The CDR3 is 15 amino acids. V shed 5 bases and J 5 bases; nucleotides not matched to a gene: 10. Germline V gene lookup returns CDR1 MNHEY and CDR2 SVGAGI. The CDR3 DNA reads as TGTGCCAGCAGTGAAACCCGACAGGGGAGAACTGAAGCTTTCTTT. Translating gives CASSETRQGRTEAFF.

The sample holds a few counts of this clonotype. For the CDR3, the DNA is TGTGCCAGCAGCCTACAGCCCAGGGGCGGCAATTCACCCCTCCACTTT. Translating gives CASSLQPRGGNSPLHF. The chain carries TRBV7-2 and TRBJ1-6; TRBD1 might be the D (6 bases). CDR1 is SGHTA, CDR2 FQGNSA, per germline. Trimming removed 5 bases at V and 7 bases at J, with 18 bases between. This CDR3 is built from 16 residues.

As for this clonotype: Likely a read error: the CDR3 ends without its conserved phenylalanine or tryptophan. The V call is TRBV11-1, the J call TRBJ1-2, with 7 bases that match TRBD1. Looked up from germline, CDR1 is SGHAT and CDR2 is FQDESV (reference sequence). The CDR3 totals 14 residues. V trimming: 5 bases; J trimming: 6 bases; junction bases outside the gene matches: 9. The CDR3 coding sequence is TGTGCCAGCAGCCCTATGACAGGGCCTGATGGCTACACCCTC. Protein product: CASSPMTGPDGYTL.

This chain joins TRBV2 and TRBJ2-5, with a weak D call TRBD2 (7 bases). The CDR3 contains 15 residues. The germline V gene encodes CDR1 SNHLY and CDR2 FYNNEI. Trimming left V 0 bases short and J 9 bases short, with 17 bases between. CDR3 sequence: CASSEAVLGGEAQYF. The CDR3 coding sequence is TGTGCCAGCAGTGAAGCGGTCCTAGGGGGGGAGGCCCAGTACTTC.

In this sample, this clonotype turned up many times. The V call is TRBV5-1, the J call TRBJ2-7; 8 positions agree with TRBD1. Trimming took 3 bases from V and 3 from J; bases not matched to a gene: 5. The length of the CDR3 is 14 residues. Germline CDR1 SGHRS, CDR2 YFSETQ. This CDR3 reads CASSSTGGRYEQYF. The CDR3 nucleotides are TGCGCCAGCAGCTCCACAGGGGGACGCTACGAGCAGTACTTC. Filled out from reference TRBV5-1 and TRBJ2-7, the complete variable domain reads KAGVTQTPRYLIKTRGQQVTLSCSPISGHRSVSWYQQTPGQGLQFLFEYFSETQRNKGNFPGRFSGRQFSNSRSEMNVSTLELGDSALYLCASSSTGGRYEQYFGPGTRLTVT.

This clonotype has ten or more counts. This chain uses TRBV14 with TRBJ1-6; D perhaps matches TRBD1 (6 bases). This CDR3 spans 15 amino acids. In germline, CDR1 is SGHDN, CDR2 FVKESK. Trimming left V 3 bases short and J 8 bases short, with 14 bases between. The CDR3 nucleotides are TGTGCCAGCAGCCACGGACAGAGAGCAGATTCACCCCTCCACTTT. Its protein product is CASSHGQRADSPLHF.

This clonotype was counted a few times. The chain couples TRBV20-1 to TRBJ2-2; TRBD2 might be the D (5 bases). The V end was cut by 5 bases, the J end by 4 bases, with 14 bases between. The CDR3 totals 14 residues. The germline V gene encodes CDR1 DFQATT and CDR2 SNEGSKA (reference sequence). CDR3 nucleotide sequence: TGCAGTGCTGCTAGGCCCGCGGGCACCGGGGAGCTGTTTTTT. It is translated as CSAARPAGTGELFF.

V gene TRBV25-1 combines with J gene TRBJ1-2, with 11 bases aligning to TRBD1. V dropped 8 bases and J dropped 7; count of bases not matched to a gene: 9. This CDR3 region has 14 residues. Germline V gives CDR1 MGHDK, CDR2 SYGVNS. CDR3 region: CASSPDRGHAGYTF. In nucleotides, the CDR3 is TGTGCCAGCTCACCGGACAGGGGGCATGCTGGCTACACCTTC.

The gene calls are TRBV7-9 and TRBJ2-2; no clear D gene. Germline V lookup: CDR1 SEHNR, CDR2 FQNEAQ (reference sequence). The V end was cut by 10 bases, the J end by 1 base, with 16 bases between. CDR3 length: 15 amino acids. CDR3 nucleotides: TGTGCCAACACCCGCGATAAGGGGAACACCGGGGAGCTGTTTTTT. This codes for CANTRDKGNTGELFF. The full variable domain, its missing parts supplied by reference TRBV7-9 and TRBJ2-2, is DTGVSQNPRHKITKRGQNVTFRCDPISEHNRLYWYRQTLGQGPEFLTYFQNEAQLEKSRLLSDRFSAERPKGSFSTLEIQRTEQGDSAMYLCANTRDKGNTGELFFGEGSRLTVL.

This clonotype has at least ten counts. The CDR3 protein is CASSGTGNTGELFF. The DNA of the CDR3 is TGCGCCAGCAGCGGGACGGGGAACACCGGGGAGCTGTTTTTT. This sequence joins TRBV10-1 and TRBJ2-2; the D gene could be TRBD1 or TRBD2 (5 bases each). The CDR3 extends over 14 amino acids. Germline CDR1 reads WNHNN; CDR2 reads SYGVQD (reference sequence). Trimming pared 6 bases from V and 1 base from J, leaving 9 bases between.

Only a few counts were recorded for this clonotype. The CDR3 sequence: CASSRPEARGNTEAFF. The CDR3 DNA follows: TGTGCCAGCTCACGCCCTGAGGCGCGGGGGAACACTGAAGCTTTCTTT. The chain is built from TRBV7-2 and TRBJ1-1, with D unresolved. Between the trimmed V and J ends, which lost 8 bases and 1 base, there was a span of 20 bases. The germline gives CDR1 SGHTA, CDR2 FQGNSA. The CDR3 extends over 16 amino acids.

As regards this clonotype: Germline and junction disagree at one end, which may indicate a read error. The chain employs TRBV9 and TRBJ1-1; 7 nucleotides match TRBD1. The CDR3 length is 13 residues. The germline V gene encodes CDR1 SGDLS and CDR2 YYNGEE. In DNA, the CDR3 is TGTGCCAGCAGTTCCCGGGACAGCACTGAAGCCTTCTTT. Protein sequence: CASSSRDSTEAFF.

This clonotype has only one observation. The V call is TRBV12-3 or TRBV12-4, the J call TRBJ1-2; TRBD1 might be the D (6 bases). The CDR3 sequence is 15 residues long. V lost 6 bases to trimming and J lost 5 bases, with 19 bases between them. In DNA form, the CDR3 reads TGTGCCAGCAGAGCGACAGGACACATACCGTATGGCTACACCTTC. Protein: CASRATGHIPYGYTF.

This clonotype was seen a few times. The J gene is TRBJ1-3, the V gene TRBV7-9; the D gene is possibly TRBD1 (6 bases). Trimming took 2 bases from V and 3 from J, leaving 8 bases between them. Germline V gene data show CDR1 as SEHNR and CDR2 as FQNEAQ (reference sequence). The CDR3 extends over 14 amino acids. CDR3 DNA: TGTGCCAGCAGCTTATGGGGGCGTGGAAACACCATATATTTT. Translating it yields CASSLWGRGNTIYF.

This clonotype was detected ten times or more. The V and J genes are TRBV25-1 and TRBJ1-3; D is unresolved. CDR1 and CDR2 from the germline V gene are MGHDK and SYGVNS. V dropped 1 base and J dropped 2 bases, with 6 bases sitting between them. The CDR3 runs to 14 residues. CDR3 sequence: CASSELQAGNTIYF. The DNA of the CDR3 is TGTGCCAGCAGTGAATTGCAGGCTGGAAACACCATATATTTT.

The chain employs TRBV20-1 and TRBJ1-3, with TRBD1 as a possible D gene (5 bases). Germline V gives CDR1 DFQATT, CDR2 SNEGSKA (reference sequence). V dropped 5 bases and J dropped 9 bases, with 14 bases sitting between them. The CDR3 is made up of 12 amino acids. The CDR3 region has the DNA TGCAGTGCTCGTAACCAGGGAGGCACCATATATTTT. As protein: CSARNQGGTIYF.

The chain couples TRBV2 to TRBJ2-5, with 8 nucleotides matching TRBD1. The CDR3 has 14 amino acids. The junction had 6 bases not matched to a gene; V was cut back by 5 bases and J by 4 bases. Per germline, CDR1 SNHLY and CDR2 FYNNEI. This chain's CDR3 is CASSSRGTGETQYF. The CDR3 region has the DNA TGTGCCAGCAGTTCCAGGGGGACAGGAGAGACCCAGTACTTC.

The V gene is TRBV12-3 or TRBV12-4, the J gene TRBJ1-1; D is unresolved. Trimming left V 6 bases short and J 1 base short, with 15 bases between. This CDR3 spans 15 amino acids. The CDR3 here is CASSQGPGPNTEAFF. The CDR3 DNA reads as TGTGCCAGCAGCCAAGGCCCAGGACCGAACACTGAAGCTTTCTTT.

This chain links TRBV7-6 with TRBJ1-4; no clear D. V gave up 3 bases and J gave up 7 bases, with 12 bases separating them. Germline V CDR1 and CDR2: SGHVS, FNYEAQ. The CDR3 is 14 amino acids. The CDR3 DNA sequence: TGTGCCAGCAGCTTGGGTAGCATGGGTGAAAAACTGTTTTTT. Translated: CASSLGSMGEKLFF.

This clonotype was recorded only once. The chain carries TRBV29-1 and TRBJ1-1; 12 bases align to TRBD1. V trimming: 7 bases; J trimming: 4 bases; junction bases outside the gene matches: 4. CDR1 and CDR2 from the germline V gene are SQVTM and ANQGSEA. This CDR3 has 13 amino acids. The CDR3 sequence is CSGLGQGATEAFF. CDR3 nucleotides: TGCAGCGGACTGGGACAGGGGGCCACTGAAGCTTTCTTT.